This is a list of T cell receptor beta chains from one sample in a study of T cell repertoires in cytomegalovirus infection. For these TCRs, the target antigens are not known. Via MiXCR, TCRdb re-called the reads, giving one row per CDR3 protein. The sample holds about 740,000 distinct CDR3 sequences, approximately 33% seen once. The sequenced sample was cultured PBMCs, obtained from culture after CMV antigen stimulation. The receptor source for this set is a human donor in good health (CMV status not recorded). Some clones in this sample may be carry-over from other donors' samples. The CDR3 runs from the conserved cysteine through the conserved F or W. The order of the fields is D gene, V gene, J gene, clone size, CDR3 DNA, CDR3 protein. D genes are given only for firm matches. A clone size is listed for some rows: how often the clone was seen (once, few, many), or a class if it is expanded.

.,TRBV6-6,TRBJ2-2,.,TGTGCCAGCAGTTACTCGGGGGGGAACACCGGGGAGCTGTTTTTT,CASSYSGGNTGELFF
TRBD1,TRBV19,TRBJ1-6,few,TGTGCCACTGGAACAGGGGGCGCAGATTCACCCCTCCACTTT,CATGTGGADSPLHF
.,TRBV6-1,TRBJ2-7,.,TGTGCCAGCAGCGCCGTTTTAAGGTATCCTAGCCACGAGCAGTACTTC,CASSAVLRYPSHEQYF
TRBD1,TRBV7-9,TRBJ1-2,few,TGTGCCAGCAGATTGGACAGGGTTGGTGGCTACACCTTC,CASRLDRVGGYTF
TRBD1,TRBV20-1,TRBJ1-2,.,TGCAGTGCTAACGAGGGGGACAGGGGGGCCTCGTATAGTGGCTACACCTTT,CSANEGDRGASYSGYTF
.,TRBV20-1,TRBJ2-2,.,TGCAGTGCTAGAAGCACTAACACCGGGGAGCTGTTTTTT,CSARSTNTGELFF
.,TRBV28,TRBJ2-1,.,TGTGCCAGCAGTTTGGGAACTAGAAAGTTCTTC,CASSLGTRKFF
.,TRBV6-1,TRBJ2-5,.,TGTGCCAGCAAACAGGGTTCGGTAGTAGGGACCCAGTACTTC,CASKQGSVVGTQYF
.,TRBV27,TRBJ1-5,.,TGTGCCAGCAGTTTATCACGGGAAAATCAGCCCCAGCATTTT,CASSLSRENQPQHF
.,TRBV2,TRBJ1-1,.,TGTGCCAGCAGTTCCAAGATGAACACTGAAGCTTTCTTT,CASSSKMNTEAFF